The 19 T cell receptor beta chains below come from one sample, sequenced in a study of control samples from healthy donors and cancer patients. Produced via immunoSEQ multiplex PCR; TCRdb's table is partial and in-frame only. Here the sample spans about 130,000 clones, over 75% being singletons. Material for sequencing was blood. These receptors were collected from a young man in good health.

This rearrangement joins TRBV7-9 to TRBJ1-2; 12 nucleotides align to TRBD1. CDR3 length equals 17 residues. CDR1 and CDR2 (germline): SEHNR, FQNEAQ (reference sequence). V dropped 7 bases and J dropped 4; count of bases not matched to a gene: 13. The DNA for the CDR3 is TGTGCCAGCATTCAAGGGGGACAGGGGGCTGTTGGCTATGGCTACACCTTC. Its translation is CASIQGGQGAVGYGYTF.

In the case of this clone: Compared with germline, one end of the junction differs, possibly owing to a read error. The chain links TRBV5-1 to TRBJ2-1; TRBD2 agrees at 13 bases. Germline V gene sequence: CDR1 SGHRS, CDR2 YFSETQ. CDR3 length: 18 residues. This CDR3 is CASTPYTTSGGLYNDQFF. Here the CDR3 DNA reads TGCGCCAGCACCCCCTACACGACTAGCGGGGGGCTATACAATGACCAGTTCTTC.

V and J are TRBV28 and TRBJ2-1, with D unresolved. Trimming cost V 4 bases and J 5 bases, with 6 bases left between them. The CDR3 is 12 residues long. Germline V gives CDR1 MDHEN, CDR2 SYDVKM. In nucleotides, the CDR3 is TGTGCCAGCAGTTACCAACACAATGAGCAGTTCTTC. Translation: CASSYQHNEQFF.

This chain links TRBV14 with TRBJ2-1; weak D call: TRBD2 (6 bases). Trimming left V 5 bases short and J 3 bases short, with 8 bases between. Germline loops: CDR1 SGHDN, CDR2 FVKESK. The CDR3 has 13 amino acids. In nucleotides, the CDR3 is TGTGCCAGCAGCATGGGGGGCTACAATGAGCAGTTCTTC. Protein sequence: CASSMGGYNEQFF.

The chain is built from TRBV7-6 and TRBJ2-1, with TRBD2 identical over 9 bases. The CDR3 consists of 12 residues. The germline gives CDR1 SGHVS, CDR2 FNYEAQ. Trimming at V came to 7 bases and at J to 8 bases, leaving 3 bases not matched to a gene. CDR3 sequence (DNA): TGTGCCAGCATGGGCGGGAGGGATGAGCAGTTCTTC. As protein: CASMGGRDEQFF.

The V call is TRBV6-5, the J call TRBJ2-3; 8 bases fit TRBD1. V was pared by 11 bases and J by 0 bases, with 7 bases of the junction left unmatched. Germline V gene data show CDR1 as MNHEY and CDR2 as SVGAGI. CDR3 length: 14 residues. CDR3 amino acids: CAVYRGRSTDTQYF. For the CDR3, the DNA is TGTGCCGTCTACAGGGGGAGGAGCACAGATACGCAGTATTTT.

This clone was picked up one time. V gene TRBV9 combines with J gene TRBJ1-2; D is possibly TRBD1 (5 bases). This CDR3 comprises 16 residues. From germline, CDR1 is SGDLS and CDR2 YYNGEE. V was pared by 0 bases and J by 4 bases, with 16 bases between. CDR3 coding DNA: TGTGCCAGCAGCGTAGAGTCGGGGGTTCGCTTCTATGGCTACACCTTC. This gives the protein CASSVESGVRFYGYTF.

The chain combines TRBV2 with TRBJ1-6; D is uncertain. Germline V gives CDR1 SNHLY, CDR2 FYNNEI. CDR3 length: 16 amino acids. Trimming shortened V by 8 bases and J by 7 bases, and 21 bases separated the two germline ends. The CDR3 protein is CASASDSGDPNSPLHF. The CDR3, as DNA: TGTGCCAGCGCGTCGGACTCCGGCGACCCCAATTCACCCCTCCACTTT.

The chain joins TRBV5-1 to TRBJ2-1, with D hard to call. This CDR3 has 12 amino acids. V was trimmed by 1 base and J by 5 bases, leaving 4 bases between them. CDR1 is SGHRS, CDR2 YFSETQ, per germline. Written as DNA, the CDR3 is TGCGCCAGCAGCTTGTGGGACAATGAGCAGTTCTTC. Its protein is CASSLWDNEQFF.

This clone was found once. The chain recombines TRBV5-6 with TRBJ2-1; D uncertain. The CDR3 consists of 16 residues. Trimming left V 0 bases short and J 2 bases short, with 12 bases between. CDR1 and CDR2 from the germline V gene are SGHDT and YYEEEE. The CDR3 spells CASSLGLDSAYNEQFF. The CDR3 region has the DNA TGTGCCAGCAGCTTGGGCCTTGACTCCGCCTACAATGAGCAGTTCTTC.

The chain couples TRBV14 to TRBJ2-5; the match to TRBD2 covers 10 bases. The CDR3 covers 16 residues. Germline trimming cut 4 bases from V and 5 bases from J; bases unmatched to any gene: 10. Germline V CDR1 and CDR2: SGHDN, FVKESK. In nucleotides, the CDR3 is TGTGCCAGCAGCCTTCGGACTAGCGGTGTGGGGGAGACCCAGTACTTC. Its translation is CASSLRTSGVGETQYF.

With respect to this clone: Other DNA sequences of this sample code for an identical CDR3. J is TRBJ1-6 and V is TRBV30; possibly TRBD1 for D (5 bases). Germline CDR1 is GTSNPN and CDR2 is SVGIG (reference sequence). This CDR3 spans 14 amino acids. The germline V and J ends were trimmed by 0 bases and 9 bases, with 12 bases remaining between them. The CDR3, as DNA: TGTGCCTGGAGTGTAGGCAGGGCGGGTTCACCCCTCCACTTT. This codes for CAWSVGRAGSPLHF.

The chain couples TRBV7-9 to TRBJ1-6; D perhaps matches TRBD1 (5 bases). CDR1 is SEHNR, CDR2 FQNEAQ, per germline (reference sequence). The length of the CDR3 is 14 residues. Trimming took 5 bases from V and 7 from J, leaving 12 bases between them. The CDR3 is CASSAGLPNSPLHF. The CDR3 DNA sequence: TGTGCCAGCAGCGCGGGACTGCCAAATTCACCCCTCCACTTT.

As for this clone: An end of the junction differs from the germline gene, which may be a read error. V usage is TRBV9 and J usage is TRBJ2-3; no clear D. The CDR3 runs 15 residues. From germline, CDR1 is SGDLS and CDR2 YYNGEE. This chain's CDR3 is CASSATGVRTDTQYF. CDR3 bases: TGTGCCAGCAGCGCGACGGGCGTCCGCACGGATACGCAGTATTTT.

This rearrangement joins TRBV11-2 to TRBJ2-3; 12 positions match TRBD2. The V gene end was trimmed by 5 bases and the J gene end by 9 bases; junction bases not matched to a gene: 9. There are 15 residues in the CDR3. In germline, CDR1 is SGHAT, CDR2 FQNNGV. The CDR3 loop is CASSPSLAGGQTQYF. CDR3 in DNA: TGTGCCAGCAGCCCCTCGCTAGCGGGGGGGCAAACGCAGTATTTT.

The DNA for the CDR3 is TGTGCCACCAGTGACAGCATCAATGAGCAGTTCTTC. This gives the protein CATSDSINEQFF. The V gene is TRBV24-1, the J gene TRBJ2-1; D ambiguous. Germline V gene sequence: CDR1 KGHDR, CDR2 SFDVKD. V was clipped by 4 bases and J by 6 bases, with 6 bases between them. The CDR3 is 12 amino acids.

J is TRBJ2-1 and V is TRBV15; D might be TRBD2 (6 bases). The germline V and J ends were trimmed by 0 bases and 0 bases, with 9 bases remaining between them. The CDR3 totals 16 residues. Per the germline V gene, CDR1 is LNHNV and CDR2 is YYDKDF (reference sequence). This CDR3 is CATSRDGGSSYNEQFF. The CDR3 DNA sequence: TGTGCCACCAGCAGAGATGGGGGGAGCTCCTACAATGAGCAGTTCTTC.

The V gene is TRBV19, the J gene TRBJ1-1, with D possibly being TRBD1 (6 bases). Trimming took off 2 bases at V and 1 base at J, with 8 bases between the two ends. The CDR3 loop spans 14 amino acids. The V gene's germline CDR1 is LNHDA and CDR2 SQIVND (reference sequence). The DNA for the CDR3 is TGTGCCAGTAGTATAACGGGACAGAACACTGAAGCTTTCTTT. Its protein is CASSITGQNTEAFF.

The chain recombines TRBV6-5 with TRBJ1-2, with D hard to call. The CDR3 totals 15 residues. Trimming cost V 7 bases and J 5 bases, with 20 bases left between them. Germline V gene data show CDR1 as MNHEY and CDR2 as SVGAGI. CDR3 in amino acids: CASTPLSGYSYGYTF. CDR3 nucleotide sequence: TGTGCCAGCACCCCACTTAGCGGGTACTCTTATGGCTACACCTTC.